The subject of this entry is one T cell receptor (beta chain). Its matching antigen is unknown. These data are taken from a study of T cell repertoires in cytomegalovirus infection. Study context: In public TCR beta signatures, there were indications of both CMV infection and matching HLA type.

Whole-study results and caveats: CMV carriers having the relevant HLA were flagged by cumulative public TCR beta family frequency.

TCRdb used MiXCR to reprocess the reads, holding one entry per CDR3 protein. The data show about 740,000 distinct CDR3 sequences, roughly a third seen once. Sequenced here: cultured PBMCs, sampled from culture after CMV antigen stimulation. The sequence came from a human donor in good health (CMV status not recorded). Some clones in this sample may be carry-over from other donors' samples.

As DNA, the CDR3 is TGTGCCAGCAGCCAAAAATACGTCTTCCCCTTTAACCGGGGCGAGGACGAGACCCAGTACTTC. Its protein is CASSQKYVFPFNRGEDETQYF. The genes are TRBV7-9 and TRBJ2-5; tentatively, D is TRBD1 or TRBD2 (5 bases each). Germline CDR1 is SEHNR and CDR2 is FQNEAQ (reference sequence). This CDR3 has 21 amino acids. V was trimmed by 5 bases and J by 5 bases, leaving 36 bases between them.